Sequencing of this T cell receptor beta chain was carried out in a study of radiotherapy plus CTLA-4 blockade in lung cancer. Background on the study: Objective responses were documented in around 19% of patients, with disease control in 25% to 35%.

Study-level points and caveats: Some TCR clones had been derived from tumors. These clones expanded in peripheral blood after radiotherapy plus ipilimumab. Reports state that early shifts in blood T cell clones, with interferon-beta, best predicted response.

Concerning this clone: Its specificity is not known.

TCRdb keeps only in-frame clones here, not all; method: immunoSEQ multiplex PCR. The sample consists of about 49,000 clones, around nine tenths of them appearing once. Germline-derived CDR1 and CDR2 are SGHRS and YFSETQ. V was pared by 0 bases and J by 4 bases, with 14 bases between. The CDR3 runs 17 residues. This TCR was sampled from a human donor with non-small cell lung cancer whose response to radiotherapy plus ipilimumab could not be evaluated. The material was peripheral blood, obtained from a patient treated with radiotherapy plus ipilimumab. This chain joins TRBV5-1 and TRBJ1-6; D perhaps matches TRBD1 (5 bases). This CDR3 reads CASSLEPGYRYNSPLHF. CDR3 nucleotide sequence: TGCGCCAGCAGCTTGGAGCCAGGGTATAGATATAATTCACCCCTCCACTTT. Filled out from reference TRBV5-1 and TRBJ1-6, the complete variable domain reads KAGVTQTPRYLIKTRGQQVTLSCSPISGHRSVSWYQQTPGQGLQFLFEYFSETQRNKGNFPGRFSGRQFSNSRSEMNVSTLELGDSALYLCASSLEPGYRYNSPLHFGNGTRLTVT.